The T cell receptor beta chain under discussion was sequenced for a study of beta chain features in type 1 diabetes. Study-wide points: A possible short-template PCR bias applies equally to patients and controls. Type 1 diabetes patients had moderately but significantly shorter TCRB CDR3s in all four CD4+ subsets. A potential influence of HLA type upon TCRB rearrangement remained unresolved herein. Within patients, naive, central memory and Treg TCRB repertoires seemed more similar than within healthy donors.

Since all of the isolated RNA was reverse transcribed, expressed TCRB transcripts were what got sequenced. TCRdb keeps only in-frame clones here, not all; method: immunoSEQ multiplex PCR. This table has about 160,000 clones, roughly 7.1% appearing once. The CDR3 consists of 15 residues. Trimming removed 3 bases from V and 6 bases from J, with 12 bases in between. CDR1 and CDR2 (germline): LNHDA, SQIVND (reference sequence). Remarks on this clone: Its antigen is unidentified.

This chain connects TRBV19 to TRBJ1-6; D might be TRBD1 (5 bases). Material for sequencing was central memory CD4+ T cells from blood. This sequence originates from a woman aged 40-49 years with type 1 diabetes. The chain's CDR3 is CASSIGWGFNSPLHF. Here the CDR3 DNA reads TGTGCCAGTAGTATCGGTTGGGGCTTTAATTCACCCCTCCACTTT.